This TCR beta chain was recovered during a study of blood T cells in healthy people across ages. Through a sample-barcoded 5' primer and a J-beta primer mix, a second PCR was run for about 6 to 11 cycles. TCRdb re-called the 5' RACE reads with MiXCR, one entry per CDR3 protein. The sample gives 1.5 million or so distinct CDR3 sequences, around two fifths of which show up once; roughly 7.9% is in the top ten. Those donating, healthy Caucasian individuals from Russia, were aged about 6 to 100. The V end lost 0 bases, the J end lost 2 bases, and 7 bases lay between the germline ends. Looked up from germline, CDR1 is MGHRA and CDR2 is YSYEKL. The CDR3 covers 14 residues. Study conclusions and caveats: More naive CD4+ cells and higher diversity were found in long-lived than in aged donors.

This clonotype was recorded many times. Antigen specificity is unknown. Sequenced: blood. The source is a woman younger than 35 in good health. The rearrangement links TRBV4-1 to TRBJ1-2; D is ambiguous. For the CDR3, the DNA is TGCGCCAGCAGCCAAGATAAGGGAAACTATGGCTACACCTTC. Translating it yields CASSQDKGNYGYTF.